The present TCR beta chain was sequenced within a study of blood T cell repertoires in COVID-19. On the study more broadly: Sites in the United States, Italy and Spain provided acute and convalescent COVID-19 samples.

As handled by the study authors: Estimation of nucleated cell counts was performed using reference gene primer amplification. Measured with immunoSEQ multiplex PCR; TCRdb has only the in-frame clones, and not every one. For V, J and clone size, that table is used; D and trimming come from the DNA. The data hold about 160,000 clones, with 65% to 85% observed a single time. The participants were between about 18 and 100 years old and came from 24 US areas. Participants were placed into cohorts based on the clinical history they reported. Sequencing used PBMCs or T cells enriched from blood (not recorded which). The receptor was isolated from a woman aged 45-65 years in a cohort exposed to, infected with or recovered from COVID-19 (not recorded which).

In DNA form, the CDR3 reads TGTGCCAGCAAAGACAGGCTTTCCTACGAGCAGTACTTC. Its protein is CASKDRLSYEQYF. The rearrangement links TRBV6-5 to TRBJ2-7, with D perhaps matching TRBD1 (6 bases). The V end was cut by 7 bases, the J end by 1 base, with 11 bases between. The CDR3 is 13 amino acids. Germline V gene data show CDR1 as MNHEY and CDR2 as SVGAGI.